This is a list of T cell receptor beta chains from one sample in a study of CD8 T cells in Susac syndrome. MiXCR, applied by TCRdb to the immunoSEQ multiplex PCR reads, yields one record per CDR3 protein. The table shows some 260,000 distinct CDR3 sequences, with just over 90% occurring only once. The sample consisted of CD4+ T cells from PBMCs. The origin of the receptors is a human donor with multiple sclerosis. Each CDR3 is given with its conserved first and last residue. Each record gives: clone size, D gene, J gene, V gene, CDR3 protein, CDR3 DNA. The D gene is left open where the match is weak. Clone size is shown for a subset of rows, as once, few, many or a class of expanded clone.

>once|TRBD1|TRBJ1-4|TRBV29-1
CSVEETGGGEKLFF
TGCAGCGTTGAAGAGACAGGGGGAGGAGAAAAACTGTTTTTT
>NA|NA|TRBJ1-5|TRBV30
CAWSPGDGGGSNQPQHF
TGTGCCTGGAGTCCCGGGGATGGTGGCGGGAGCAATCAGCCCCAGCATTTT
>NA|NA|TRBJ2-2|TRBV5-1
CASSTDGGATGELFF
TGCGCCAGCAGCACGGATGGTGGGGCCACCGGGGAGCTGTTTTTT
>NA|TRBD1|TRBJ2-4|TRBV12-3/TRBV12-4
CASSFGVGQGQNIQYF
TGTGCCAGCAGTTTTGGGGTTGGACAGGGACAAAACATTCAGTACTTC
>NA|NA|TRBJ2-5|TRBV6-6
CASNLDGGPQETQYF
TGTGCCAGCAATCTCGATGGGGGGCCCCAAGAGACCCAGTACTTC
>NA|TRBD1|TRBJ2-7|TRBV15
CATSKGTVTYEQYF
TGTGCCACCAGCAAAGGGACAGTTACCTACGAGCAGTACTTC
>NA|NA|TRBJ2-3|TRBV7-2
CASSAVKWPYTDTQYF
TGTGCCAGCAGCGCCGTAAAGTGGCCTTACACAGATACGCAGTATTTT
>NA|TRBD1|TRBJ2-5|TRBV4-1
CASSQAPLRQGAGETQYF
TGCGCCAGCAGCCAAGCCCCCCTCCGACAGGGGGCCGGGGAGACCCAGTACTTC
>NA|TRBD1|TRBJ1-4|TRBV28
CASRRQGAKGEKLFF
TGTGCCAGCAGGAGACAGGGGGCGAAGGGTGAAAAACTGTTTTTT
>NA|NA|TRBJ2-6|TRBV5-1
CASSPGVGSSGANVLTF
TGCGCCAGCAGCCCGGGGGTCGGATCGTCTGGGGCCAACGTCCTGACTTTC
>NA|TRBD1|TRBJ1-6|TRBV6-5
CASSRDRAYNSPLHF
TGTGCCAGCAGTCGGGACAGGGCCTATAATTCACCCCTCCACTTT
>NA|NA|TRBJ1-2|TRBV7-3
CASSFSGTSGYTF
TGTGCCAGCAGCTTCTCCGGGACAAGTGGCTACACCTTC
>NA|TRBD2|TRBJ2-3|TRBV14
CASSPLAGTPYTQYF
TGTGCCAGCAGCCCGCTAGCGGGGACCCCCTATACGCAGTATTTT
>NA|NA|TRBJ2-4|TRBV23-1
CASSRRVQGKNIQYF
TGCGCCAGCAGTCGCCGGGTGCAGGGAAAAAACATTCAGTACTTC
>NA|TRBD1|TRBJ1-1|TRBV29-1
CSVAGQQNTEAFF
TGCAGCGTGGCGGGACAGCAGAACACTGAAGCTTTCTTT
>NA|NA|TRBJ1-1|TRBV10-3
CAISDRPMNTEAFF
TGTGCCATCAGTGACCGACCCATGAACACTGAAGCTTTCTTT
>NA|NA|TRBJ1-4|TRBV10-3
CAISESGQDNEKLFF
TGTGCCATCAGTGAGTCTGGCCAAGATAATGAAAAACTGTTTTTT
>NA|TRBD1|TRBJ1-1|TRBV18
CASSPLDRVFNEAFF
TGTGCCAGCTCACCGCTCGACAGGGTATTCAATGAAGCTTTCTTT
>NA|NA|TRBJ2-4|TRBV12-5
CASLGVSNIQYF
TGTGCTAGTTTAGGGGTCTCAAACATTCAGTACTTC
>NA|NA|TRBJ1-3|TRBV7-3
CASSLPQVSGNTIYF
TGTGCCAGCAGCTTACCCCAGGTCTCTGGAAACACCATATATTTT
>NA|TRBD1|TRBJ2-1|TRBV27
CASRRTGINEQFF
TGTGCCAGCAGACGGACAGGGATCAATGAGCAGTTCTTC
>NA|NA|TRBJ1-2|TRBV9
CASSVVGNYGYTF
TGTGCCAGCAGCGTAGTAGGGAACTATGGCTACACCTTC
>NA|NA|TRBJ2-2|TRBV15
CATSRDTVNTGELFF
TGTGCCACCAGCAGAGATACCGTGAACACCGGGGAGCTGTTTTTT
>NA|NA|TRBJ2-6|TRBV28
CASSFPGGVAGANVLTF
TGTGCCAGCAGTTTCCCAGGGGGGGTTGCTGGGGCCAACGTCCTGACTTTC
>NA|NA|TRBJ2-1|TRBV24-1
CATSASGPFDEQFF
TGTGCCACCAGTGCCAGCGGCCCCTTTGATGAGCAGTTCTTC
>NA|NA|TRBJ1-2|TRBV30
CAGTGVYGYTF
TGTGCCGGTACGGGGGTCTATGGCTACACCTTC
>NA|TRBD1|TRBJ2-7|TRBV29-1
CSVETSFGQVGWEQYF
TGCAGCGTTGAAACTTCCTTCGGACAGGTGGGGTGGGAGCAGTACTTC
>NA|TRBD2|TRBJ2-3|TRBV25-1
CASSGRTSGRAWDTQYF
TGTGCCAGCAGTGGCCGGACTAGCGGGAGGGCCTGGGATACGCAGTATTTT
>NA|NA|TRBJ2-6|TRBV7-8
CASSRGTATGGANVLTF
TGTGCCAGCAGCCGGGGGACAGCGACAGGTGGGGCCAACGTCCTGACTTTC
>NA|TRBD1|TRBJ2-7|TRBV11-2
CASRRGDRIYF
TGTGCCAGCAGACGTGGGGACAGGATATACTTC
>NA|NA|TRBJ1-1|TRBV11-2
CASSPRWAEAFF
TGTGCCAGCAGTCCTAGGTGGGCTGAAGCTTTCTTT
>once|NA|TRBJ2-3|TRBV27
CASSPYVGDTQYF
TGTGCCAGCAGCCCGTACGTGGGGGATACGCAGTATTTT
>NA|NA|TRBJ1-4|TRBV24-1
CATSSAGQDNEKLFF
TGTGCCACCAGTTCCGCGGGACAAGATAATGAAAAACTGTTTTTT
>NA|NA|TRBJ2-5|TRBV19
CASSGSRGRSGQETQYF
TGTGCCAGTAGTGGTAGTCGCGGCCGGAGCGGACAAGAGACCCAGTACTTC
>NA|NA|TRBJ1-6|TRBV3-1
CASSPRGHRSPLHF
TGTGCCAGCAGCCCAAGGGGTCACAGATCACCCCTCCACTTT
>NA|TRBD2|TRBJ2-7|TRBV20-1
CSARDRNGGAYEQYF
TGCAGTGCTAGAGATCGCAACGGGGGGGCCTACGAGCAGTACTTC
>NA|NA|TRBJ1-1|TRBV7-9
CASSLSARGREESFF
TGTGCCAGCAGCTTAAGCGCAAGAGGCAGGGAGGAATCTTTCTTT
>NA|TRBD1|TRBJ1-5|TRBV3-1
CASSRGQDQPQHF
TGTGCCAGCAGCCGCGGACAGGATCAGCCCCAGCATTTT
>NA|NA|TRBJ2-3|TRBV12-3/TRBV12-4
CASTPNVAGTDTQYF
TGTGCCAGCACCCCCAATGTGGCTGGCACAGATACGCAGTATTTT
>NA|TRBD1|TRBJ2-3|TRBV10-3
CAISVGTGGSGDTQYF
TGTGCCATCAGTGTAGGGACAGGGGGCTCCGGAGATACGCAGTATTTT
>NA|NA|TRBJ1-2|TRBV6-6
CASSLASANGYTF
TGTGCCAGCAGCCTGGCGTCAGCGAACGGCTACACCTTC
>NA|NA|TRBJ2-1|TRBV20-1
CSARGEVSYNEQFF
TGCAGTGCTAGAGGAGAGGTCTCCTACAATGAGCAGTTCTTC
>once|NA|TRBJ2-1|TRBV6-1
CATSPDGAYNEQFF
TGTGCCACCTCGCCGGACGGGGCATACAATGAGCAGTTCTTC
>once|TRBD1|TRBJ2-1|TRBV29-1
CSVEGTGGNEQFF
TGCAGCGTTGAGGGGACAGGGGGCAATGAGCAGTTCTTC
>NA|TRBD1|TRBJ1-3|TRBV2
CASSAWQGAGNTIYF
TGTGCCAGCAGTGCTTGGCAGGGGGCTGGAAACACCATATATTTT
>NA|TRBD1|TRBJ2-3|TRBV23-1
CASSRFEFRDRGTDTQYF
TGCGCCAGCTCCCGTTTTGAATTCCGGGACAGGGGAACAGATACGCAGTATTTT
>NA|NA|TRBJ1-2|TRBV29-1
CSVTDTKGSGYTF
TGCAGCGTGACGGATACGAAGGGGTCCGGCTACACCTTC
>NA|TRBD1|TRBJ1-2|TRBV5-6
CASSLNRGGGYTF
TGTGCCAGCAGCTTGAACAGGGGTGGAGGCTACACCTTC
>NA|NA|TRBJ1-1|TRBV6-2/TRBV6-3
CASSLQQNTEAFF
TGTGCCAGCAGTTTACAGCAGAACACTGAAGCTTTCTTT